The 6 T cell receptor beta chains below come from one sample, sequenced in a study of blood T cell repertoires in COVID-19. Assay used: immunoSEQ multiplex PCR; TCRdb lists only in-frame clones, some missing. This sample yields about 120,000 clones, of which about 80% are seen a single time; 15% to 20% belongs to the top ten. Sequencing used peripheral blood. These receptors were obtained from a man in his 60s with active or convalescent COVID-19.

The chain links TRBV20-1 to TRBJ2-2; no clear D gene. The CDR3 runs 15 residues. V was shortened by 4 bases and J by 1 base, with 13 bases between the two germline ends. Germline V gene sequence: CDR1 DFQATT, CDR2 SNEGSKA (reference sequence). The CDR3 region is CSANDWRRNTGELFF. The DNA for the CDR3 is TGCAGTGCTAATGACTGGCGGAGGAACACCGGGGAGCTGTTTTTT.

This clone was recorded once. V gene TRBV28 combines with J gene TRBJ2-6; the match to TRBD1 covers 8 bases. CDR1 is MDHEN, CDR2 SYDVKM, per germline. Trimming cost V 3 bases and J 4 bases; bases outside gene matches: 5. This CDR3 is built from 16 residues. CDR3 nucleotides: TGTGCCAGCAGTTTGCAGGGGGCCACCGGGGCCAACGTCCTGACTTTC. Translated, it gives CASSLQGATGANVLTF.

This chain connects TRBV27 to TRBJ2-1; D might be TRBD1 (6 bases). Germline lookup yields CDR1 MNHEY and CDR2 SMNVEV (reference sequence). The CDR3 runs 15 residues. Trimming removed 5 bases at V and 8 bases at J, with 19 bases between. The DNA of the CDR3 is TGTGCCAGCAGTCCTAACAGGGACCGCAGAGATGAGCAGTTCTTC. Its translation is CASSPNRDRRDEQFF.

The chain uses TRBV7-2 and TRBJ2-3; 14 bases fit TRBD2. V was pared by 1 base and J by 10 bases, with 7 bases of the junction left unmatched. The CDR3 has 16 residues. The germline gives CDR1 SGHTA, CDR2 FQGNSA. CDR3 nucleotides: TGTGCCAGCAGCTTAGGACTAGCGGGAGGGGGTATGGCGCAGTATTTT. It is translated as CASSLGLAGGGMAQYF.

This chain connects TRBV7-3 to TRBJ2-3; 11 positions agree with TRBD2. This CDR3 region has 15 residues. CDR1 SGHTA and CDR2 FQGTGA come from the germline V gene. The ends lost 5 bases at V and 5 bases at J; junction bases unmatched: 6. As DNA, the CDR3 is TGTGCCAGCAGCCCCACTAGCGGGAGTGGAGATACGCAGTATTTT. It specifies CASSPTSGSGDTQYF.

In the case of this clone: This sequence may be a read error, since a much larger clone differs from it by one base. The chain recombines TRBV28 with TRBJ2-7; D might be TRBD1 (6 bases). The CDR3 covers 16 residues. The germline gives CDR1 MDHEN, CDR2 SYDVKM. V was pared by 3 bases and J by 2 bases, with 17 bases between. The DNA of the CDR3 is TGTGCCAGCAGTTTTGGTTCTCGGGACACCCCCTACGAGCAGTACTTC. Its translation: CASSFGSRDTPYEQYF.